This T cell receptor (beta chain) was captured in a study of T cell responses to AZD1222 COVID-19 vaccine. Germline CDR1 reads SGHTS; CDR2 reads YDEGEE. CDR3 size: 15 residues. V lost 3 bases and J lost 7, with 17 bases in between. The repertoire was sequenced with immunoSEQ multiplex PCR; TCRdb's copy has only in-frame clones and lacks some. Among roughly 99,000 clones listed, about 85% were seen once. The material sequenced was peripheral blood, taken on day 0 of AZD1222 vaccination. This chain links TRBV5-8 with TRBJ1-5, with unresolved D. The source of this sequence is an adult in good health. The CDR3 loop reads CASSSGSLGGQPQHF. As DNA, the CDR3 is TGTGCCAGCAGCTCGGGCAGTTTGGGCGGGCAGCCCCAGCATTTT.